This T cell receptor beta chain originates from a study of control samples from healthy donors and cancer patients. Profiling relied on immunoSEQ multiplex PCR, and the TCRdb table lists in-frame clones only, not all of them. The table has about 180,000 clones, more than 90% seen once. Germline-derived CDR1 and CDR2 are MNHEY and SMNVEV (reference sequence). V shed 5 bases and J 2 bases; nucleotides not matched to a gene: 14. The CDR3 has 18 residues. The sample taken for sequencing was blood. The clonotype originates from a man under 40 in good health. The chain links TRBV27 to TRBJ1-5; TRBD1 matches 8 bases. The CDR3: CASSATRTGRVGNQPQHF. The CDR3 DNA follows: TGTGCCAGCAGTGCTACCCGGACAGGGAGGGTCGGCAATCAGCCCCAGCATTTT.